The next 9 T cell receptor beta chains were all read from a single sample in a study of T cell responses to AZD1222 COVID-19 vaccine. Sequenced by immunoSEQ multiplex PCR; TCRdb stores in-frame clones only, minus some. The sample consists of some 130,000 clones, 85% to 95% of them appearing once. The starting material was peripheral blood, obtained on day 0 of AZD1222 vaccination. The receptors stem from an adult in good health.

The chain uses TRBV5-4 and TRBJ1-2; 7 bases line up with TRBD1. This CDR3 has 17 amino acids. With V trimmed by 2 bases and J by 1 base, 11 bases remained unmatched. The germline gives CDR1 SGHNT, CDR2 YYREEE (reference sequence). Written as DNA, the CDR3 is TGTGCCAGCAGCTTCCCCCTCAGGGGGGCCAATAACTATGGCTACACCTTC. Amino acids: CASSFPLRGANNYGYTF.

This clone was observed a single time. The chain is built from TRBV7-9 and TRBJ2-5, with D possibly matching TRBD2 (5 bases). Germline V gene lookup returns CDR1 SEHNR and CDR2 FQNEAQ (reference sequence). There are 14 residues in the CDR3. The V end was cut by 1 base, the J end by 1 base, with 7 bases between. CDR3 amino acids: CASSLGAVQETQYF. CDR3 bases: TGTGCCAGCAGCTTAGGAGCGGTCCAAGAGACCCAGTACTTC.

CDR3 protein: CASGSGGREAFF. In DNA, the CDR3 is TGTGCTAGTGGTTCCGGTGGACGGGAAGCTTTCTTT. The chain recombines TRBV12-5 with TRBJ1-1; D uncertain. The germline V gene has CDR1 LGHNT and CDR2 FRNRAP. V was shortened by 4 bases and J by 8 bases, with 11 bases between the two germline ends. The CDR3 extends over 12 amino acids.

V usage is TRBV19 and J usage is TRBJ1-4; 8 bases are shared with TRBD1. Trimming removed 7 bases from V and 0 bases from J; junction bases left unmatched: 7. Germline CDR1 is LNHDA and CDR2 is SQIVND (reference sequence). This CDR3 has 16 amino acids. CDR3 DNA sequence: TGTGCCAGTAATCCGACAGGGGAAGCAACTAATGAAAAACTGTTTTTT. It encodes CASNPTGEATNEKLFF.

This chain connects TRBV9 to TRBJ1-3; TRBD1 might be the D (6 bases). Germline V CDR1 and CDR2: SGDLS, YYNGEE. The germline V and J ends were trimmed by 0 bases and 2 bases, with 6 bases remaining between them. CDR3 length equals 14 residues. In nucleotides, the CDR3 is TGTGCCAGCAGCGTAGCAGGGGCTGGAAACACCATATATTTT. Protein product: CASSVAGAGNTIYF.

The rearrangement links TRBV19 to TRBJ2-5; D is unresolved. This CDR3 contains 17 residues. Trimming removed 5 bases at V and 0 bases at J, with 19 bases between. Per germline, CDR1 LNHDA and CDR2 SQIVND (reference sequence). The CDR3 spells CASSRYPPQQDQETQYF. The CDR3 DNA sequence: TGTGCCAGTAGTCGTTACCCCCCCCAGCAGGACCAAGAGACCCAGTACTTC.

The chain has TRBV9 and TRBJ1-2; TRBD1 might be the D (5 bases). This CDR3 has 15 amino acids. V shed 0 bases and J shed 0 bases, with 9 bases lying between them. Germline assignment: CDR1 SGDLS and CDR2 YYNGEE. The CDR3 loop reads CASSVAPRANYGYTF. Written as DNA, the CDR3 is TGTGCCAGCAGCGTAGCGCCCAGGGCTAACTATGGCTACACCTTC.

This chain joins TRBV15 and TRBJ2-3; 8 bases are a match to TRBD2. The CDR3 has 15 residues. The V gene's germline CDR1 is LNHNV and CDR2 YYDKDF (reference sequence). The V gene end was trimmed by 9 bases and the J gene end by 3 bases; junction bases not matched to a gene: 11. This CDR3 is CATLPGLGSTDTQYF. The CDR3 DNA is TGTGCCACGCTGCCGGGACTAGGGAGTACAGATACGCAGTATTTT.

Here the CDR3 reads CASSLNQGAGPGYTF. CDR3 sequence (DNA): TGTGCCAGCAGCCTAAACCAGGGGGCCGGCCCTGGCTACACCTTC. The chain recombines TRBV7-8 with TRBJ1-2; 8 bases line up with TRBD1. CDR3 length: 15 residues. J lost 7 bases, V lost 5 bases, and 12 bases had no gene match. CDR1 SGHVS and CDR2 FQNEAQ come from the germline V gene. Together with reference TRBV7-8 and TRBJ1-2, the CDR3 gives the full variable domain: GAGVSQSPRYKVAKRGQDVALRCDPISGHVSLFWYQQALGQGPEFLTYFQNEAQLDKSGLPSDRFFAERPEGSVSTLKIQRTQQEDSAVYLCASSLNQGAGPGYTFGSGTRLTVV.